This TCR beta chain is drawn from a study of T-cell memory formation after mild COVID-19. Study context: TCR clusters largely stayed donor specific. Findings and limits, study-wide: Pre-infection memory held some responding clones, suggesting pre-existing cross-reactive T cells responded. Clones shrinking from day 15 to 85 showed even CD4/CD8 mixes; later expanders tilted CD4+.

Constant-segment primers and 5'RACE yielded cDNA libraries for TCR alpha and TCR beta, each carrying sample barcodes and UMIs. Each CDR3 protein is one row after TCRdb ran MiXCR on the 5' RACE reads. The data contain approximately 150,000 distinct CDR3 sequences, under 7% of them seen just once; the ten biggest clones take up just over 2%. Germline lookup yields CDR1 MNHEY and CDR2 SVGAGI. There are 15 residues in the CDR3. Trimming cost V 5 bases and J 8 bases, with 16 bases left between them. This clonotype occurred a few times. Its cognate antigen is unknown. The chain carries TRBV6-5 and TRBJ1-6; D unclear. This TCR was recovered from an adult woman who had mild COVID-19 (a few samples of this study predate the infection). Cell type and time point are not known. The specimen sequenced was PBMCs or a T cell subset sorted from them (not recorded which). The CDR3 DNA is TGTGCCAGCAGTACGGACCGGTCCCCCGATTCACCCCTCCACTTT. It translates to CASSTDRSPDSPLHF.